The count of the clone carrying this T cell receptor (beta chain) is one. This sample is part of a study of T cell responses to AZD1222 COVID-19 vaccine. Data came from immunoSEQ multiplex PCR; TCRdb stores just in-frame clones and leaves some out. The data hold approximately 100,000 clones, with 91% observed a single time. The germline CDR1 and CDR2 sequences are KGHSY and FQNENV. Trimming shortened V by 2 bases and J by 5 bases, and 6 bases separated the two germline ends. The CDR3 is made up of 12 amino acids. The sample consisted of peripheral blood, taken on day 0 of AZD1222 vaccination. The chain joins TRBV16 to TRBJ1-1; D remains unclear. This TCR was sampled from an adult in good health. The CDR3 coding sequence is TGTGCCAGCAGCCAAGGGGTGACTGAAGCTTTCTTT. This gives the protein CASSQGVTEAFF.